The 16 T cell receptor beta chains in this list originate from one sample, sequenced in a study of blood T cell repertoires in COVID-19. Only in-frame clones appear in the TCRdb table, and some are missing; sequencing was by immunoSEQ multiplex PCR. The sample lists about 74,000 clones, more than 85% seen once, with around 4.5% in the top ten. Sequencing used peripheral blood. These receptors were collected from a woman aged 60-75 years with active COVID-19.

The chain is built from TRBV29-1 and TRBJ2-1, with TRBD2 identical over 10 bases. The CDR3 is 14 amino acids. Germline V CDR1 and CDR2: SQVTM, ANQGSEA. V dropped 7 bases and J dropped 5; count of bases not matched to a gene: 8. This CDR3 reads CSGLGTSDNNEQFF. CDR3 in DNA: TGCAGCGGGTTAGGGACTAGCGACAACAATGAGCAGTTCTTC.

This clone was counted only a few times. This chain links TRBV3-1 (or the pseudogene TRBV3-2) with TRBJ2-3; unclear D gene. The V gene's germline CDR1 is LGHDT and CDR2 YNNKEL (reference sequence). CDR3 length: 13 residues. V lost 1 base and J 3 bases, leaving 5 bases between the germline ends. The CDR3 sequence is CASSQGATDTQYF. Written as DNA, the CDR3 is TGTGCCAGCAGCCAAGGGGCTACAGATACGCAGTATTTT.

This sequence joins TRBV2 and TRBJ2-1; 8 nucleotides align to TRBD2. CDR3 length equals 14 residues. CDR1 is SNHLY and CDR2 is FYNNEI in the germline V gene. V lost 9 bases and J lost 5; bases outside the gene matches: 9. CDR3 bases: TGTGCCAGTCAGCGGGAGTGGCACGACAATGAGCAGTTCTTC. Its protein is CASQREWHDNEQFF.

This clone was recorded once. The CDR3 loop is CASSPGQYNEQFF. The CDR3 DNA sequence: TGTGCCAGCTCACCGGGGCAGTACAATGAGCAGTTCTTC. This rearrangement joins TRBV18 to TRBJ2-1, with a weak D call TRBD1 (5 bases). The CDR3 is made up of 13 amino acids. Trimming left V 3 bases short and J 4 bases short, with 7 bases between. The V gene's germline CDR1 is KGHSH and CDR2 LQKENI. Filled out from reference TRBV18 and TRBJ2-1, the complete variable domain reads NAGVMQNPRHLVRRRGQEARLRCSPMKGHSHVYWYRQLPEEGLKFMVYLQKENIIDESGMPKERFSAEFPKEGPSILRIQQVVRGDSAAYFCASSPGQYNEQFFGPGTRLTVL.

The chain is built from TRBV4-1 and TRBJ1-2; D gene unclear. The CDR3 length is 15 residues. Germline values: CDR1 MGHRA, CDR2 YSYEKL. Trimming cost V 1 base and J 4 bases, with 13 bases left between them. The DNA for the CDR3 is TGCGCCAGCAGCCAAGGTGGACGAGGGATCTATGGCTACACCTTC. It yields the protein CASSQGGRGIYGYTF.

The chain links TRBV7-9 to TRBJ2-7; D gene ambiguous. CDR1 SEHNR and CDR2 FQNEAQ come from the germline V gene (reference sequence). The germline V and J ends were trimmed by 6 bases and 2 bases, with 5 bases remaining between them. This CDR3 has 11 residues. The CDR3 reads CASSDTYEQYF. CDR3 sequence (DNA): TGTGCCAGCAGTGACACCTACGAGCAGTACTTC.

The CDR3 protein is CASSEAGRGLAEVYYEQYF. The CDR3, as DNA: TGTGCCAGCAGTGAAGCCGGACGGGGACTAGCGGAAGTTTACTACGAGCAGTACTTC. The chain combines TRBV6-1 with TRBJ2-7; 11 bases map to TRBD2. The CDR3 covers 19 residues. The germline V gene encodes CDR1 MNHNS and CDR2 SASEGT. The trim removed 0 bases at V and 3 bases at J, leaving 13 bases unmatched.

The V call is TRBV2, the J call TRBJ2-2; TRBD1 is a possible D gene (6 bases). CDR3 length: 13 residues. CDR1 is SNHLY, CDR2 FYNNEI, per germline. The germline V and J ends were trimmed by 5 bases and 6 bases, with 10 bases remaining between them. CDR3 sequence: CASSKQGSGELFF. CDR3 DNA: TGTGCCAGCAGTAAACAGGGATCCGGGGAGCTGTTTTTT.

V usage is TRBV2 and J usage is TRBJ2-1, with TRBD1 identical over 10 bases. V was pared by 6 bases and J by 0 bases, with 8 bases of the junction left unmatched. The CDR3 is made up of 17 amino acids. From germline, CDR1 is SNHLY and CDR2 FYNNEI. The CDR3 DNA reads TGTGCCAGCAGAGGACATGGACAGGGGGGCTCCTACAATGAGCAGTTCTTC. The encoded protein is CASRGHGQGGSYNEQFF.

The chain joins TRBV15 to TRBJ1-6; the match to TRBD1 covers 7 bases. Germline V lookup: CDR1 LNHNV, CDR2 YYDKDF (reference sequence). Trimming cost V 0 bases and J 11 bases; bases outside gene matches: 7. CDR3 length: 15 amino acids. The DNA for the CDR3 is TGTGCCACCAGCAGAGATTTCCAGGGGGGAGCACCCCTCCACTTT. Translation gives CATSRDFQGGAPLHF.

The chain carries TRBV3-1 (or the pseudogene TRBV3-2) and TRBJ2-7; D is undetermined. Per germline, CDR1 LGHDT and CDR2 YNNKEL (reference sequence). V was clipped by 0 bases and J by 2 bases, with 5 bases between them. CDR3 size: 13 residues. CDR3 loop: CASSQELAYEQYF. In DNA form, the CDR3 reads TGTGCCAGCAGCCAAGAACTGGCCTACGAGCAGTACTTC.

V gene TRBV23-1 combines with J gene TRBJ2-7; D is perhaps TRBD1 (6 bases). TRBV23-1 belongs to the ORF category, with a function that is uncertain. The CDR3 totals 16 residues. Trimming left V 1 base short and J 0 bases short, with 13 bases between. CDR3 nucleotide sequence: TGCGCCAGCAGTCAATTCAACAGGGCGAGCTCCTACGAGCAGTACTTC. This codes for CASSQFNRASSYEQYF.

CDR3 sequence reads: CASSDPGFSNQPQHF. In nucleotides, the CDR3 is TGTGCCAGCAGCGACCCGGGGTTTAGCAATCAGCCCCAGCATTTT. The chain has TRBV6-5 and TRBJ1-5; no clear D. Trimming shortened V by 6 bases and J by 0 bases, and 12 bases separated the two germline ends. CDR1 MNHEY and CDR2 SVGAGI come from the germline V gene. The CDR3 has 15 residues.

The V and J genes are TRBV14 and TRBJ1-1; 7 nucleotides align to TRBD1. The CDR3 contains 14 residues. V shed 0 bases and J 9 bases; nucleotides not matched to a gene: 7. Germline CDR1 and CDR2: SGHDN and FVKESK. CDR3 sequence: CASSQELRGGQAFF. CDR3 DNA sequence: TGTGCCAGCAGCCAAGAGCTTCGAGGGGGCCAAGCTTTCTTT.

The genes are TRBV5-1 and TRBJ2-7; 10 bases are a match to TRBD1. The CDR3 runs to 16 residues. Germline loops: CDR1 SGHRS, CDR2 YFSETQ. Trimming removed 0 bases from V and 0 bases from J; junction bases left unmatched: 3. CDR3 DNA: TGCGCCAGCAGCTTGGGGACAGGGGGATCCTCCTACGAGCAGTACTTC. Amino acids: CASSLGTGGSSYEQYF.

In this sample, this clone turned up a few times. The chain recombines TRBV19 with TRBJ2-1; 11 positions agree with TRBD2. Germline V gives CDR1 LNHDA, CDR2 SQIVND (reference sequence). V lost 4 bases to trimming and J lost 4 bases; unmatched junction nucleotides: 3. This CDR3 is built from 15 residues. DNA for the CDR3: TGTGCCAGTAGTACCGGGACTAGCGGATACAATGAGCAGTTCTTC. Translation gives CASSTGTSGYNEQFF.